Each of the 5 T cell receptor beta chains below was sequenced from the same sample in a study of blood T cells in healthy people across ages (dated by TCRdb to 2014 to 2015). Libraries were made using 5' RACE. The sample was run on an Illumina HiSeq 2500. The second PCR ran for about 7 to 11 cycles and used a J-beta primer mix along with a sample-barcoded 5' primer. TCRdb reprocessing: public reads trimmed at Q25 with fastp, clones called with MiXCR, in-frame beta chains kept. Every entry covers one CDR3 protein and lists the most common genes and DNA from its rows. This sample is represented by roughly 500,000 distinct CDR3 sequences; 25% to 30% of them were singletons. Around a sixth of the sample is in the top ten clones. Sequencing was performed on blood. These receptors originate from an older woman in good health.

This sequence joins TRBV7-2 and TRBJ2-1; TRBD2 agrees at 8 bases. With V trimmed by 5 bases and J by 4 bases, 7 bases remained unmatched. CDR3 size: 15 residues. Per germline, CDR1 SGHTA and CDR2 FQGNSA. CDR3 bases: TGTGCCAGCAGCCCTCGGGGGGGACGGTACAATGAGCAGTTCTTC. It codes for CASSPRGGRYNEQFF.

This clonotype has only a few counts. The CDR3 DNA sequence: TGCAGCGGACTAGCGGGGGGGCCTTCAGATACGCAGTATTTT. Amino acid sequence: CSGLAGGPSDTQYF. The chain carries TRBV20-1 and TRBJ2-3, with TRBD2 matching over 15 bases. Germline V lookup: CDR1 DFQATT, CDR2 SNEGSKA (reference sequence). The CDR3 is 14 residues long.

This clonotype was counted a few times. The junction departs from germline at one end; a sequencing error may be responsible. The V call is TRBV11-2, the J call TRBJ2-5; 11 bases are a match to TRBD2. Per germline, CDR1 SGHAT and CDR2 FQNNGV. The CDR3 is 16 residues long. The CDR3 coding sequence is TGTACCAGCAGCTTAGATCTAGCGGGGGGTTCCGGGACCCAGTACTTC. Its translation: CTSSLDLAGGSGTQYF.

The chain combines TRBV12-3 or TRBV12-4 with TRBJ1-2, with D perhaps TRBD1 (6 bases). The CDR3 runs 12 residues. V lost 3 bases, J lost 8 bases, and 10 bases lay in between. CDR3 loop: CASSFGGGGYTF. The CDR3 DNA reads TGTGCCAGCAGTTTTGGGGGCGGGGGCTACACCTTC.

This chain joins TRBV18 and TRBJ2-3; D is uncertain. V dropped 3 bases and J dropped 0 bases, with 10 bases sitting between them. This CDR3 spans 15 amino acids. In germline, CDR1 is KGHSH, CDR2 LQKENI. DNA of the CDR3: TGTGCCAGCTCACCGGCGGTGAGAAGCACAGATACGCAGTATTTT. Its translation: CASSPAVRSTDTQYF.